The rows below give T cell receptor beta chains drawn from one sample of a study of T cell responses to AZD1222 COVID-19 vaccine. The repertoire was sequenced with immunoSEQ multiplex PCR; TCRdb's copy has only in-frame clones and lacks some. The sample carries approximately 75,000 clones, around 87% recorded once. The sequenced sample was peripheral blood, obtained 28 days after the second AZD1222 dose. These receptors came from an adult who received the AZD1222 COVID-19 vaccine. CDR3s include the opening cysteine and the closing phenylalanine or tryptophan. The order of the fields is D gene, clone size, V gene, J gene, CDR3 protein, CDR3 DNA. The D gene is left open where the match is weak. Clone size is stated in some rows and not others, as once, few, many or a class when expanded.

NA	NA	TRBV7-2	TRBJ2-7	CASSSPTGATVAYEQYF	TGTGCCAGCAGCTCACCGACGGGAGCAACAGTGGCCTACGAGCAGTACTTC
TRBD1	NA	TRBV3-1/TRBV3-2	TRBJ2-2	CASSLQGAYTGELFF	TGTGCCAGCAGCTTACAGGGGGCGTACACCGGGGAGCTGTTTTTT
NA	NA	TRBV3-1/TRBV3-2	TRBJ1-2	CASSHQGGGLRGYTF	TGTGCCAGCAGCCATCAAGGGGGGGGATTAAGAGGCTACACCTTC
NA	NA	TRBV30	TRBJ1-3	CAWALVGRGSGNTIYF	TGTGCCTGGGCGCTAGTAGGCCGGGGTTCTGGAAACACCATATATTTT
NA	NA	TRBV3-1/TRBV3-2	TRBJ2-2	CASSHATGYGTGELFF	TGTGCCAGCAGCCATGCCACAGGGTACGGCACCGGGGAGCTGTTTTTT
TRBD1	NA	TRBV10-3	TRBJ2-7	CAIRPGQGVYEQYF	TGTGCCATCAGGCCGGGACAGGGGGTTTACGAGCAGTACTTC
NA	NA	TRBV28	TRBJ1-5	CASSRSNQPQHF	TGTGCCAGCAGTCGGAGCAATCAGCCCCAGCATTTT
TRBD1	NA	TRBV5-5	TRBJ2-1	CASSLSYRGNEQFF	TGTGCCAGCAGCTTGAGTTACAGGGGCAATGAGCAGTTCTTC
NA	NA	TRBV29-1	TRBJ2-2	CSADSTRTGELFF	TGCAGCGCAGACTCCACGAGGACCGGGGAGCTGTTTTTT
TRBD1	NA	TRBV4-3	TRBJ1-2	CASSKAGTGSFGGYTF	TGCGCCAGCAGCAAAGCCGGGACAGGGAGTTTTGGAGGCTACACCTTC
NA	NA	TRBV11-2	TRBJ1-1	CASSLVGRFTEAFF	TGTGCCAGCAGCTTAGTGGGGCGATTCACTGAAGCTTTCTTT
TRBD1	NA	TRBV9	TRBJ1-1	CASSPGGNTEAFF	TGTGCCAGCAGCCCAGGGGGGAACACTGAAGCTTTCTTT
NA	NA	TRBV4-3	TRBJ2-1	CASSQGLQGRGDEQFF	TGCGCCAGCAGCCAAGGTTTACAGGGCAGGGGGGATGAGCAGTTCTTC
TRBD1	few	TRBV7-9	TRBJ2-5	CASSGRTGRGETQYF	TGTGCCAGCAGCGGACGGACAGGGCGGGGCGAGACCCAGTACTTC
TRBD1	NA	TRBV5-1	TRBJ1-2	CASGGSVLDRGSVGYGYTF	TGCGCCAGCGGCGGGTCGGTATTGGACAGGGGATCCGTGGGCTATGGCTACACCTTC
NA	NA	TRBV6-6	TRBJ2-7	CASSYGVLEEQYF	TGTGCCAGCAGTTACGGGGTTTTAGAAGAGCAGTACTTC
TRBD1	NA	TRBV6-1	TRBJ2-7	CASSEYDRGPYEQYF	TGTGCCAGCAGTGAATATGACAGGGGGCCCTACGAGCAGTACTTC
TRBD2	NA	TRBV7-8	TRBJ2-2	CASSPRLPRGGDTGELFF	TGTGCCAGCAGCCCACGATTACCGCGGGGGGGAGACACCGGGGAGCTGTTTTTT
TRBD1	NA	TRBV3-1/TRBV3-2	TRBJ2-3	CASSQVGTGKDTQYF	TGTGCCAGCAGCCAAGTCGGGACAGGGAAAGATACGCAGTATTTT
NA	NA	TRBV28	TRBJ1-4	CASSFREVHEKLFF	TGTGCCAGCAGTTTTCGGGAGGTTCATGAAAAACTGTTTTTT
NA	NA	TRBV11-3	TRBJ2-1	CASSLVTGNYNEQFF	TGTGCCAGCAGCTTAGTCACAGGGAATTACAATGAGCAGTTCTTC
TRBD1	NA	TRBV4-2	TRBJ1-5	CASSQDMGQRVRPQHF	TGTGCCAGCAGCCAAGACATGGGACAGCGTGTCCGACCCCAGCATTTT
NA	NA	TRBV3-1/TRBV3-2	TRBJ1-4	CASSLQGTRELFF	TGTGCCAGCAGCCTTCAGGGGACGAGGGAACTGTTTTTT
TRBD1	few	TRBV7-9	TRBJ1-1	CASSSPGQGTAAFF	TGTGCCAGCAGCTCTCCGGGACAGGGGACTGCGGCTTTCTTT
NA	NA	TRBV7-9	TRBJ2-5	CASSLGDFQETQYF	TGTGCCAGCAGCTTAGGCGACTTCCAAGAGACCCAGTACTTC
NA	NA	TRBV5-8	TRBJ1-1	CASSLAGARAAEAFF	TGTGCCAGCAGCTTGGCTGGGGCCCGCGCGGCTGAAGCTTTCTTT
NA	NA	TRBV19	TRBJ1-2	CASSRRDYGYTF	TGTGCCAGTAGTCGGAGGGACTATGGCTACACCTTC
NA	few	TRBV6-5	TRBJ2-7	CASSSHMFLSNNEQYF	TGTGCCAGCAGTTCCCACATGTTCCTGTCTAATAACGAGCAGTACTTC
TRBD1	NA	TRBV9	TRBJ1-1	CASSPGTGDTEAFF	TGTGCCAGCAGCCCCGGGACAGGGGACACTGAAGCTTTCTTT
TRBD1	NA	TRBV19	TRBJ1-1	CASKQGIYTEAFF	TGTGCCAGTAAACAGGGGATATACACTGAAGCTTTCTTT
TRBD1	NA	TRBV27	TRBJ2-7	CASSLALGTDYEQYF	TGTGCCAGCAGTTTAGCGTTGGGGACAGATTACGAGCAGTACTTC
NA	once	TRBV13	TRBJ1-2	CASSLGQGHVGYTF	TGTGCCAGCAGCTTAGGCCAGGGCCATGTTGGCTACACCTTC
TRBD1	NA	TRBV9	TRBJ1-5	CASSVGTVGQPQHF	TGTGCCAGCAGCGTCGGGACAGTGGGTCAGCCCCAGCATTTT
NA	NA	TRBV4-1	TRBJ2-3	CASSHSEHSADTQYF	TGCGCCAGCAGCCACAGCGAACACAGCGCAGATACGCAGTATTTT
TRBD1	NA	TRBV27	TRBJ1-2	CASSSGTGWYGYTF	TGTGCCAGCAGTTCCGGGACAGGGTGGTATGGCTACACCTTC
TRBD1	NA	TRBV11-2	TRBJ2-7	CASSLRTGVYEQYF	TGTGCCAGCAGCTTAAGGACAGGGGTCTACGAGCAGTACTTC
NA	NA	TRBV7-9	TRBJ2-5	CASSLPRGTQETQYF	TGTGCCAGCAGCCTCCCGAGAGGGACCCAAGAGACCCAGTACTTC
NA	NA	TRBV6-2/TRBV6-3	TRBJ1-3	CASSGGRKTSGNTIYF	TGTGCCAGCAGTGGCGGACGGAAGACCTCTGGAAACACCATATATTTT
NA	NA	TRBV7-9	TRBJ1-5	CASSGAYSNQPQHF	TGTGCCAGCAGCGGGGCTTATAGCAATCAGCCCCAGCATTTT
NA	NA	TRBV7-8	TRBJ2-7	CASSHGGDSYEQYF	TGTGCCAGCTCCCACGGGGGTGACTCCTACGAGCAGTACTTC
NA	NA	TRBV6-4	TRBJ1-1	CASRVNTEAFF	TGTGCCAGCAGGGTGAACACTGAAGCTTTCTTT
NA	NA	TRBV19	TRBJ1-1	CASSKSTTRAFF	TGTGCCAGTAGTAAGTCCACAACCAGAGCTTTCTTT